The 6 T cell receptor beta chains below all came from one sample that was sequenced in a study of OX40 agonist ivuxolimab in advanced cancers. This table comes from immunoSEQ multiplex PCR, and its TCRdb copy is limited to in-frame clones, with some not included. This sample yields roughly 76,000 clones, of which around 87% are seen a single time; under 3% belongs to the top ten. Specimen: CD4+ or CD8+ T cells sorted from blood, collected in a trial of the OX40 agonist ivuxolimab. Receptors originate from an adult with an advanced solid tumor such as melanoma, head and neck, liver or kidney cancer.

The chain has TRBV9 and TRBJ2-3, with D tentatively TRBD2 (6 bases). The V gene lost 0 bases and the J gene lost 0 bases, with 14 bases spanning the gap. This CDR3 has 17 amino acids. The V gene's germline CDR1 is SGDLS and CDR2 YYNGEE. CDR3 amino acids: CASSVGWGGLSTDTQYF. CDR3 in DNA: TGTGCCAGCAGCGTAGGTTGGGGAGGACTAAGCACAGATACGCAGTATTTT.

V usage is TRBV14 and J usage is TRBJ2-5, with TRBD1 identical over 9 bases. Germline trimming cut 0 bases from V and 5 bases from J; bases unmatched to any gene: 7. The CDR3 covers 16 residues. Per germline, CDR1 SGHDN and CDR2 FVKESK. DNA for the CDR3: TGTGCCAGCAGCCAAGACGTGGACAGGGGCTGGGAGACCCAGTACTTC. Protein: CASSQDVDRGWETQYF.

Details on this clone: This may come from a read error, since a much larger clone is one base off. The sample contains more than one DNA sequence encoding this CDR3. This rearrangement joins TRBV20-1 to TRBJ1-2; D is undetermined. The CDR3 spans 10 residues. Per the germline V gene, CDR1 is DFQATT and CDR2 is SNEGSKA (reference sequence). V was cut by 2 bases and J by 6 bases, with 4 bases left in between. Here the CDR3 DNA reads TGCAGTGCTAGATACCATGGCTACACCTTC. Translated, it gives CSARYHGYTF.

This clone was recorded once. The V call is TRBV29-1, the J call TRBJ2-5, with a tentative D call TRBD2 (6 bases). Per the germline V gene, CDR1 is SQVTM and CDR2 is ANQGSEA. Deletions cut 7 bases from V and 2 bases from J, with 17 bases between. This CDR3 is built from 14 residues. CDR3 in amino acids: CSGRGANPQETQYF. The CDR3 nucleotides read TGCAGCGGCCGCGGGGCGAACCCTCAAGAGACCCAGTACTTC.

This clone was observed a handful of times. CDR3 DNA: TGTGCCAGCACTGGAGGGTTAGCGGGGAGGGGGGAGCAGTTCTTC. It codes for CASTGGLAGRGEQFF. The chain combines TRBV7-2 with TRBJ2-1; 8 positions agree with TRBD2. V dropped 7 bases and J dropped 10; count of bases not matched to a gene: 15. Germline CDR1 reads SGHTA; CDR2 reads FQGNSA. The CDR3 spans 15 residues.

This rearrangement joins TRBV2 to TRBJ2-5, with 7 bases lining up with TRBD2. V lost 7 bases, J lost 0 bases, and 8 bases stayed unmatched. Germline-derived CDR1 and CDR2 are SNHLY and FYNNEI. This CDR3 contains 15 residues. The CDR3 sequence: CASKRYGGDQETQYF. The DNA for the CDR3 is TGTGCCAGCAAACGTTATGGGGGGGACCAAGAGACCCAGTACTTC.